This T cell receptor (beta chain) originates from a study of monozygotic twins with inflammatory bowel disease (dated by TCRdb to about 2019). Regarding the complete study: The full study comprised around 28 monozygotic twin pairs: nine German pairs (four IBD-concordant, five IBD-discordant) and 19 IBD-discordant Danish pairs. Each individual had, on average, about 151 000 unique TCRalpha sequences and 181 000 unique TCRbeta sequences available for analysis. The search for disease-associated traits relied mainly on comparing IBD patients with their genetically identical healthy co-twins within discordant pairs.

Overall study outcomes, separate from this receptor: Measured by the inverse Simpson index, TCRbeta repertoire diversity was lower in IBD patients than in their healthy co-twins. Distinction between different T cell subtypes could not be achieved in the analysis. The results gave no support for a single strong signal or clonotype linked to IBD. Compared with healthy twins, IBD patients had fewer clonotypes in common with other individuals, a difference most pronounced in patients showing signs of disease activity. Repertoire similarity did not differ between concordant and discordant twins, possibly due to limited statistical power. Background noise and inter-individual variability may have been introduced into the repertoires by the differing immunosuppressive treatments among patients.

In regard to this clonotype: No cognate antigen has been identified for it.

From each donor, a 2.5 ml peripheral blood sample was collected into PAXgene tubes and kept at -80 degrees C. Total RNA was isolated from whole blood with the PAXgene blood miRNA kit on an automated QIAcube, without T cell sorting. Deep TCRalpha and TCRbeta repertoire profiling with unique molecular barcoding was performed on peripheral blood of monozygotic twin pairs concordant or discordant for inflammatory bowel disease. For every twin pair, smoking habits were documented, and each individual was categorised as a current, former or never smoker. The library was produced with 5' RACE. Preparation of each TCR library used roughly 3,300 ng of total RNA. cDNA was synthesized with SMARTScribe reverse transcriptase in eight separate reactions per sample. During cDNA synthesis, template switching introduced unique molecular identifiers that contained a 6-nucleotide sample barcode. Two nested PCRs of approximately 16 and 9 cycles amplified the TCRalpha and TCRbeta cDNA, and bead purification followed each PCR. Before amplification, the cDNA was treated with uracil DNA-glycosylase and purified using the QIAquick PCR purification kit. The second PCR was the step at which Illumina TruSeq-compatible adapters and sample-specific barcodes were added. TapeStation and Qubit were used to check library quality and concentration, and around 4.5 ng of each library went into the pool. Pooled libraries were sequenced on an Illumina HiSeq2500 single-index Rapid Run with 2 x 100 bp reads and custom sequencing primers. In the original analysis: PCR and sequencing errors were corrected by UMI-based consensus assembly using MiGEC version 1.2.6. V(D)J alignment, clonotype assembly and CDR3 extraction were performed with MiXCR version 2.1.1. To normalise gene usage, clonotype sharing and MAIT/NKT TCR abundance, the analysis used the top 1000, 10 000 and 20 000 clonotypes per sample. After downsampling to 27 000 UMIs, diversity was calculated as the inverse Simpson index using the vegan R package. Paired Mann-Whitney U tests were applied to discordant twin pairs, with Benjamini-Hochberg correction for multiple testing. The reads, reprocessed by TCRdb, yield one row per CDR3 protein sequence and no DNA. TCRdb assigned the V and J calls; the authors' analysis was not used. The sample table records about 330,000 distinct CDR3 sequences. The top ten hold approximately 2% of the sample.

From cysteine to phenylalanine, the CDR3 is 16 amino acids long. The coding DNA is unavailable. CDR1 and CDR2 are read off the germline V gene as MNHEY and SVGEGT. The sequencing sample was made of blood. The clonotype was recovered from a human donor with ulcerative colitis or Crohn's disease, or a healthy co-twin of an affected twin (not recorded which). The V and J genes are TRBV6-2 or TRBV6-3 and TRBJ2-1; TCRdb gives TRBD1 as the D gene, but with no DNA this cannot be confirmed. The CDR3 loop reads CASSTRTGGAYNEQFF.